The 10 T cell receptor beta chains listed next were all sequenced from one sample in a study of tumor-infiltrating lymphocytes in oesophageal squamous cell carcinoma. TCRdb redid the calling of the PCR reads with MiXCR, one entry per CDR3 protein. The sample lists 15,000 to 25,000 distinct CDR3 sequences, around 41% occurring once. Sequenced sample: normal esophageal tissue next to the tumor. The receptors stem from a male donor with esophageal squamous cell carcinoma.

There are many counts of this clonotype. A junction end diverges from the germline sequence, so it may reflect a read error. This chain joins TRBV7-7 and TRBJ2-7; TRBD1 agrees at 7 bases. Germline V gene data show CDR1 as SSHAT and CDR2 as FNYEAQ (reference sequence). The CDR3 totals 13 residues. CDR3 sequence reads: CASSPDRVGEQYF. For the CDR3, the DNA is TGTGCTAGCAGCCCAGACAGGGTCGGTGAGCAGTACTTC.

Worth noting for this clonotype: This CDR3 fails to terminate in the conserved phenylalanine or tryptophan, so it likely reflects a read error. The chain joins TRBV7-4 to TRBJ2-4, with TRBD1 identical over 10 bases. The end of the DNA fits TRBJ2-7 better, so the J call may be wrong. The CDR3 runs to 17 residues. Germline V gene sequence: CDR1 SGHVT, CDR2 SQSDAQ. This chain's CDR3 is CASSFDRGTGAHYEQYS. The CDR3 nucleotides are TGTGCCAGCAGCTTTGATCGGGGGACAGGGGCCCACTACGAGCAGTACTCC.

The J gene is TRBJ1-2, the V gene TRBV7-6; no firm D call. The CDR3 runs to 13 residues. Per the germline V gene, CDR1 is SGHVS and CDR2 is FNYEAQ. With 0 bases removed from V and 4 bases from J, the gap between germline ends came to 6 bases. CDR3 DNA sequence: TGTGCCAGCAGCTTAGCGGGAGTCTATGGCTACACCTTC. As protein: CASSLAGVYGYTF.

This clonotype was seen a single time. The chain employs TRBV7-9 and TRBJ2-5; D is uncertain. Germline V gene sequence: CDR1 SEHNR, CDR2 FQNEAQ (reference sequence). The CDR3 contains 13 residues. V was shortened by 1 base and J by 5 bases, with 8 bases between the two germline ends. The CDR3 is CASSLGPDETQYF. The DNA for the CDR3 is TGTGCCAGCAGCTTAGGCCCGGATGAGACCCAGTACTTC. The variable domain in full, completed from reference TRBV7-9 and TRBJ2-5, reads DTGVSQNPRHKITKRGQNVTFRCDPISEHNRLYWYRQTLGQGPEFLTYFQNEAQLEKSRLLSDRFSAERPKGSFSTLEIQRTEQGDSAMYLCASSLGPDETQYFGPGTRLLVL.

This clonotype has only one observation. This sequence joins TRBV12-3 or TRBV12-4 and TRBJ1-1; D remains unclear. The CDR3 has 12 amino acids. V was trimmed by 3 bases and J by 9 bases, leaving 11 bases between them. The CDR3 region has the DNA TGTGCCAGCAGTTTGGCGGCAGATCAAGCTTTCTTT. Translating gives CASSLAADQAFF.

Worth noting for this clonotype: The CDR3 ends on some other residue instead of the conserved phenylalanine or tryptophan, so this is likely a read error. The limits of the CDR3 on the DNA are not certain, so only TCRdb's listed CDR3 is given. This chain links TRBV12-3 or TRBV12-4 with TRBJ2-3; TRBD1 was called by the table and not checked on the DNA. The CDR3 has 17 residues if both end residues are counted. The CDR3: CASSRWDRGKETQYFGT.

This clonotype has at least ten counts. The gene calls are TRBV19 and TRBJ2-1; the D is unclear. CDR1 is LNHDA and CDR2 is SQIVND in the germline V gene (reference sequence). The CDR3 has 14 residues. V lost 6 bases, J lost 0 bases, and 9 bases lay in between. The CDR3 loop is CASRAEGSYNEQFF. In DNA form, the CDR3 reads TGTGCCAGTAGGGCGGAAGGCTCCTACAATGAGCAGTTCTTC.

This clonotype came up many times. One base away lies a much larger clone, so this may be a sequencing read error. J is TRBJ2-5 and V is TRBV7-3; 9 bases map to TRBD2. The CDR3 runs 15 residues. Germline V gene sequence: CDR1 SGHTA, CDR2 FQGTGA. V lost 2 bases to trimming and J lost 11 bases; unmatched junction nucleotides: 12. CDR3 loop: CASSLGLAGNNEQYF. As DNA, the CDR3 is TGTGCCAGCAGCTTAGGGCTAGCGGGAAACAATGAGCAGTACTTC.

The rearrangement links TRBV6-8 to TRBJ2-1; D is unresolved. V was trimmed by 2 bases and J by 0 bases, leaving 8 bases between them. This CDR3 region has 15 residues. Germline-derived CDR1 and CDR2 are MNHGY and SAAAGT. The CDR3 loop is CASSYGESSYNEQFF. CDR3 bases: TGTGCCAGCAGTTACGGTGAAAGCTCCTACAATGAGCAGTTCTTC.

The table lists this clonotype with many counts. Lacking the conserved final phenylalanine or tryptophan, this CDR3 likely reflects a read error. The DNA is omitted, as the CDR3 cannot be located on it reliably, and the CDR3 follows TCRdb's listing. This chain uses TRBV7-2 with TRBJ2-1; TRBD1 is taken as the D call from the table, unchecked against the DNA. Per the germline V gene, CDR1 is SGHTA and CDR2 is FQGNSA. The CDR3 is 8 residues long, ends included. The chain's CDR3 is CASSLGPP.